The clone carrying this T cell receptor beta chain was seen ten or more times. Its matching antigen is unknown. Clinical symptoms, serum thyroxine and TRAb, thyroid ultrasound and orbital computed tomography were used for the diagnoses. Isolation of PBMCs was performed on 10 ml fresh peripheral blood. These data originate in a study of T cells in Graves' hyperthyroidism and ophthalmopathy. Study-wide findings and caveats: Most expanded thyroid clonotypes above 0.001 recurred in blood. Ophthalmopathy onset followed model prediction by a median approximately 5.9 months.

TCR beta CDR3 regions were amplified from RNA transcripts. The HTBI primer set served for first-round RT-PCR of the TCR CDR3. Using its own MiXCR run on the multiplex PCR reads, TCRdb lists one record per CDR3 protein. The sample consists of 200,000 to 250,000 distinct CDR3 sequences, approximately 23% of them appearing once. The CDR3 totals 12 residues. The V and J ends lost 6 bases and 7 bases respectively, with 12 bases between them. CDR1 is KGHDR, CDR2 SFDVKD, per germline. The source of this sequence is a woman aged 40 to 50 with Graves' ophthalmopathy. The chain couples TRBV24-1 to TRBJ2-7; D gene unclear. Sequenced input: blood. The DNA of the CDR3 is TGTGCCACCAGTAAAGGCGGAAGGGAGCAGTACTTC. Translation: CATSKGGREQYF.